The present T cell receptor (beta chain) was sequenced within a study of shared clonotypes between healthy human individuals. In the study overall: Donor composition was a couple of women and three men, aged 18 to 49. Findings and limits, study-wide: Only a few donors were included, so the genetic and exposure-history diversity represented was limited.

CD8 cells regarded as naive lacked CD45RO, were positively chosen for CCR7, and omitted terminally differentiated effector memory CD45RA+ cells. Caucasian adults residing in Nashville, Tennessee made up all the donors. Germline V gene sequence: CDR1 MNHEY, CDR2 SMNVEV (reference sequence). The CDR3 runs to 17 residues. With 2 bases removed from V and 5 bases from J, the gap between germline ends came to 19 bases. Clones were read by immunoSEQ multiplex PCR, and TCRdb kept only the in-frame ones, dropping some. This table has roughly 2.1 million clones, about 92% appearing once. As for this clone: Its antigen is unknown.

The J gene is TRBJ2-1, the V gene TRBV27, with D possibly TRBD1 on 5 matching bases. The sequenced material came from naive CD8+ T cells from PBMCs. The receptor was isolated from a man aged 18 to 35 in good health. Some clones in this sample may be carry-over from other donors' samples. The CDR3 spells CASSLRSWQGVNNEQFF. CDR3 bases: TGTGCCAGCAGTTTAAGGTCTTGGCAGGGCGTAAACAATGAGCAGTTCTTC.